The entry that follows covers one T cell receptor beta chain sequence. Per the original methods: The authors estimated nucleated cell counts from reference gene primer amplification. Sequencing used immunoSEQ multiplex PCR; TCRdb keeps in-frame clones, though not all of them. That table supplies the V and J calls and clone size; D and trimming were determined from the DNA. The sample contains more than 200,000 clones, 80% to 85% of which appear only once. This entry belongs to a study of blood T cell repertoires in COVID-19. Study overall: Some COVID-19 samples were acute and others convalescent; all came from the United States, Italy and Spain. Sources were T cells, B-cell-depleted T cells, or PBMCs; the material itself was cDNA or gDNA.

CDR1 is GTSNPN, CDR2 SVGIG, per germline (reference sequence). CDR3 size: 15 residues. V was cut by 4 bases and J by 0 bases, with 12 bases left in between. Material for sequencing was peripheral blood. The TCR sequence derives from a man aged 60 to 69 with acute or convalescent COVID-19. The chain has TRBV30 and TRBJ1-4; a possible D gene is TRBD1 (6 bases). CDR3 in amino acids: CAWKGQTATNEKLFF. CDR3 in DNA: TGTGCCTGGAAGGGACAAACCGCAACTAATGAAAAACTGTTTTTT.